This record covers a single T cell receptor (beta chain). CDR1 is SGHRS and CDR2 is YFSETQ in the germline V gene. V lost 5 bases to trimming and J lost 0 bases, with 12 bases between them. The CDR3 consists of 15 residues. This sample is drawn from a study of blood T cell repertoires in COVID-19. Background on the study: The samples span acute and convalescent COVID-19 from the United States, Italy and Spain. T cells, B-cell-depleted T cells, or PBMCs provided the cDNA or gDNA that served as material.

Per the study methods: Amplifying reference gene primers gave estimates of nucleated cell counts. The data were produced by immunoSEQ multiplex PCR, yet TCRdb's version contains in-frame clones alone and is incomplete. Clone size and V and J calls were adopted from that table, with D and trimming inferred from the DNA. The sample consists of 200,000 or so clones, around three quarters of them appearing once. Material: peripheral blood. This chain uses TRBV5-1 with TRBJ2-1; D is possibly TRBD2 (6 bases). This TCR was sampled from a man between 60 and 70 years old with active or convalescent COVID-19. The CDR3 sequence is CASRISGSSYNEQFF. In DNA form, the CDR3 reads TGCGCCAGCAGGATTAGCGGCAGCTCCTACAATGAGCAGTTCTTC.